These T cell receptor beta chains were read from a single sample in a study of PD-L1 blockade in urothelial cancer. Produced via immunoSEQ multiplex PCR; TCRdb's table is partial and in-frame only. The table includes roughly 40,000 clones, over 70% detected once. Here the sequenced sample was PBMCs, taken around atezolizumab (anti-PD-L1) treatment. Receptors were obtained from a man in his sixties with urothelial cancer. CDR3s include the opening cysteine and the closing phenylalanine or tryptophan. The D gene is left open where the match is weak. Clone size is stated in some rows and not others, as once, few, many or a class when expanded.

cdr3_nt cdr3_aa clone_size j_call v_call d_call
TGTGCCAGCAGGCAGACCACAGGGCCCTACGAGCAGTACTTC CASRQTTGPYEQYF few TRBJ2-7 TRBV2 .
TGCGCCAGCAGCTCTACCGGGACAGGGGGACTTTCTGGAAACACCATATATTTT CASSSTGTGGLSGNTIYF . TRBJ1-3 TRBV5-1 TRBD1
TGTGCCAGCAGCTCGATTACAGGGATTAACACTGAAGCTTTCTTT CASSSITGINTEAFF . TRBJ1-1 TRBV5-4 .
TGTGCCAGCAGTCCTACCGGGACAACCGGAAAGGAGCAGTACTTC CASSPTGTTGKEQYF . TRBJ2-7 TRBV27 .
TGTGCCAGCGAGAACCTACAGGGTCCAGATACGCAGTATTTT CASENLQGPDTQYF . TRBJ2-3 TRBV19 .
TGTGCCAGCAGTTTACAGGGCGGGGGGTACAATGAGCAGTTCTTC CASSLQGGGYNEQFF . TRBJ2-1 TRBV28 TRBD2
TGTGCCAGCAGCAGTGACAGGGATTCACCCCTCCACTTT CASSSDRDSPLHF . TRBJ1-6 TRBV5-4 TRBD1
TGTGCCAGCAGCGACGGGACAGGGGGAAACACCATATATTTT CASSDGTGGNTIYF . TRBJ1-3 TRBV5-6 TRBD1
TGCGCCAGCAGCTTGGGTTACTCCCGAGGCTCTGGAAACACCATATATTTT CASSLGYSRGSGNTIYF . TRBJ1-3 TRBV5-1 .
TGTGCCAGTAGTATCTATGTAGCGAGCAATCAGCCCCAGCATTTT CASSIYVASNQPQHF . TRBJ1-5 TRBV19 .
TGTGCCAGCAGCTTTGAGGTGGACATGGATACGCAGTATTTT CASSFEVDMDTQYF . TRBJ2-3 TRBV5-4 .
TGTGCCAGCAGTAGAAGACGGGAGAACTATGGCTACACCTTC CASSRRRENYGYTF few TRBJ1-2 TRBV27 .
TGCGCCAGCAGCATTCGGACAGGGAACACCGGGGAGCTGTTTTTT CASSIRTGNTGELFF . TRBJ2-2 TRBV4-3 TRBD1
TGCGCCAGCAGCTTCGGACTAGCGGGGGTTAATTTCGGCAATGAGCAGTTCTTC CASSFGLAGVNFGNEQFF . TRBJ2-1 TRBV5-1 TRBD2
TGTGCCAGCAGCTTAGTACAGGGGAGCAATCAGCCCCAGCATTTT CASSLVQGSNQPQHF . TRBJ1-5 TRBV7-6 TRBD1
TGTGCCAGCAGCCAAGACGGACAAGCCTTTAATTCACCCCTCCACTTT CASSQDGQAFNSPLHF once TRBJ1-6 TRBV4-2 .
TGTGCCAGCAGCACCAGGACTGGGAATTCCGGGGAGCTGTTTTTT CASSTRTGNSGELFF . TRBJ2-2 TRBV7-2 .
TGTGCCAGCAGGATATCCTCACAGAGTCACTATGGCTACACCTTC CASRISSQSHYGYTF . TRBJ1-2 TRBV28 .
TGTGCCAGCTCACTCCGGGCGGGAGGGCCCGGCACAGATACGCAGTATTTT CASSLRAGGPGTDTQYF . TRBJ2-3 TRBV18 TRBD2
TGTGCCAGCAGCCTAGGGACTAGCACCGGGGAGCTGTTTTTT CASSLGTSTGELFF few TRBJ2-2 TRBV4-2 TRBD2
TGTGCCAGCAGTGACCGGGACAGGAGGGAGACCCAGTACTTC CASSDRDRRETQYF . TRBJ2-5 TRBV6-1 TRBD1
TGTGCCAGCAGTGAATCTCCTCGGAATCAGCCCCAGCATTTT CASSESPRNQPQHF . TRBJ1-5 TRBV6-1 .
TGTGCCAGTAATATGGACAGGGGGCGCCAAGGCTACACCTTC CASNMDRGRQGYTF . TRBJ1-2 TRBV19 TRBD1
TGTGCCTGGAGTGTGAGTCAGGCCCACGAAGCTTTCTTT CAWSVSQAHEAFF . TRBJ1-1 TRBV30 .
TGTGCCAGCAGCTTGGTTACGAGGACAGGGGGCTCCTACGAGCAGTACTTC CASSLVTRTGGSYEQYF . TRBJ2-7 TRBV5-4 TRBD1
TGCGCCAGCAGGACGGGGACATCCACCGGGGAGCTGTTTTTT CASRTGTSTGELFF . TRBJ2-2 TRBV10-2 .
TGTGCCAGCAGTACCCATGGGGCGGGAAACACCATATATTTT CASSTHGAGNTIYF . TRBJ1-3 TRBV6-1 .
TGTGCCAGCAGCGTCATGCGGAACACTGAAGCTTTCTTT CASSVMRNTEAFF . TRBJ1-1 TRBV9 .
TGTGCCAGCAGTTTGCGGGGGGAGAGCACTGAAGCTTTCTTT CASSLRGESTEAFF . TRBJ1-1 TRBV27 .
TGTGCCTGGAGTCCTTCCCTGGACAGTGAAGCTTTCTTT CAWSPSLDSEAFF once TRBJ1-1 TRBV30 .
TGTGCCAGCAGCTCACCGGGACAGGGAAGTTACACTGAAGCTTTCTTT CASSSPGQGSYTEAFF . TRBJ1-1 TRBV11-2 TRBD1
TGTGCCAGCAGTGGGACAGGCCTTCAGGAAAAACTGTTTTTT CASSGTGLQEKLFF . TRBJ1-4 TRBV2 TRBD1
TGTGCCATCAGCTCCCCGGGACTACACAAGGCAGAGACCCAGTACTTC CAISSPGLHKAETQYF . TRBJ2-5 TRBV10-3 TRBD2
TGTGCCAGCAGCTTAGAGGGGACAGTCCTCTACGAGCAGTACTTC CASSLEGTVLYEQYF . TRBJ2-7 TRBV7-2 TRBD1
TGTGCCAGCAGCGCCGCTATGGGAAACACCATATATTTT CASSAAMGNTIYF . TRBJ1-3 TRBV9 .
TGTGCCAGCAGCTTAGGCGGACAGGGGCATGAGCAGTTCTTC CASSLGGQGHEQFF once TRBJ2-1 TRBV7-2 TRBD1
TGTGCCAGCTCACCTGAGACAGGGCTTAATGGCTACACCTTC CASSPETGLNGYTF . TRBJ1-2 TRBV18 TRBD1
TGTGCCAGCAGCCCAAGGGGAATCGGGGAGCTGTTTTTT CASSPRGIGELFF once TRBJ2-2 TRBV13 .
TGTGCCAGCAGCCAAGATTTACTAGCGGGGCCAGAGGGGGAGACCCAGTACTTC CASSQDLLAGPEGETQYF . TRBJ2-5 TRBV4-2 TRBD2
TGTGCCAGCAGCCAGGGGGCTGGTAATGAAAAACTGTTTTTT CASSQGAGNEKLFF . TRBJ1-4 TRBV6-5 TRBD1
TGTGCCAGCACCAGCGGGCTTAGCACAGATACGCAGTATTTT CASTSGLSTDTQYF . TRBJ2-3 TRBV9 .
TGTGCCTGGAGACTGGGCTCGAATGAAAAACTGTTTTTT CAWRLGSNEKLFF few TRBJ1-4 TRBV30 .
TGTGCCAGCAGCGCATCAGCGGGGCGAAGGGAGACCCAGTACTTC CASSASAGRRETQYF . TRBJ2-5 TRBV7-8 TRBD2
TGCAGCGTTGACAGGATGGGTAACTATGGCTACACCTTC CSVDRMGNYGYTF . TRBJ1-2 TRBV29-1 .
TGCGCCAGCAAGGGGTATAGCAATCAGCCCCAGCATTTT CASKGYSNQPQHF . TRBJ1-5 TRBV10-2 .
TGTGCCAGCAGTGAACTGGGGGGGGGCGAGCAGTACTTC CASSELGGGEQYF . TRBJ2-7 TRBV2 TRBD2